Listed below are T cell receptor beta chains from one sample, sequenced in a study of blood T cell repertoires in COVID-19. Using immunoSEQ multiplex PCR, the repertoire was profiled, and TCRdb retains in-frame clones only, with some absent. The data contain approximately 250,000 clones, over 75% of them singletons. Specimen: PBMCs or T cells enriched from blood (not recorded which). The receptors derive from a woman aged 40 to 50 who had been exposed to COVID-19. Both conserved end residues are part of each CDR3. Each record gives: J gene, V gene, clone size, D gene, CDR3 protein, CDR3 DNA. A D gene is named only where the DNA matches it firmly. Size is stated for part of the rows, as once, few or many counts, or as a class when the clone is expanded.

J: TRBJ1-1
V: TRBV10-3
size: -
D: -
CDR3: CAIRGEKNEAFF
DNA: TGTGCCATCCGGGGGGAAAAGAATGAAGCTTTCTTT

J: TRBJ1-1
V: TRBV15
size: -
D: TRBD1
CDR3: CATSPRDRQNTEAFF
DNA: TGTGCCACCAGTCCGAGGGACAGGCAGAACACTGAAGCTTTCTTT

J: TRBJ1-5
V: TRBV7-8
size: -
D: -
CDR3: CASSSTRGGNQPQHF
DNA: TGTGCCAGCAGCTCGACAAGGGGTGGCAATCAGCCCCAGCATTTT

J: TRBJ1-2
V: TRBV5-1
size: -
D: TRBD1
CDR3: CASSLMPGQGAYGYTF
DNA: TGTGCCAGCAGCTTGATGCCCGGACAGGGGGCGTATGGCTACACCTTC

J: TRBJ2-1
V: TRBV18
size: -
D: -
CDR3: CASSPPLSTGLSSYNEQFF
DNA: TGTGCCAGCTCACCACCGTTGTCCACAGGGTTGAGCTCCTACAATGAGCAGTTCTTC

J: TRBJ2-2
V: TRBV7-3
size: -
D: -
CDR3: CASSLKSLDVRGGELFF
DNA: TGTGCCAGCAGCTTAAAATCCCTGGATGTTCGGGGCGGGGAGCTGTTTTTT

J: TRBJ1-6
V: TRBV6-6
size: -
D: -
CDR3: CASSLQGTYDSPLHF
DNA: TGTGCCAGCAGTTTACAGGGAACGTACGATTCACCCCTCCACTTT

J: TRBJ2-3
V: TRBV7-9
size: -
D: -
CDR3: CASSLPKTAQYF
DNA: TGTGCCAGCAGCTTACCGAAGACAGCGCAGTATTTT

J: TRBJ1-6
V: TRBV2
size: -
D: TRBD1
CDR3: CASSGQGGSPLHF
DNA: TGTGCCAGCAGTGGACAGGGTGGCTCACCCCTCCACTTT

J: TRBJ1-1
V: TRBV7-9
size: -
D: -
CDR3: CASSSNMNTEAFF
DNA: TGTGCCAGCAGCTCGAACATGAACACTGAAGCTTTCTTT

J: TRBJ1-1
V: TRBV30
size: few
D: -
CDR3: CAWVDISMNTEAFF
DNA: TGTGCCTGGGTCGACATATCCATGAACACTGAAGCTTTCTTT